These 9 T cell receptor beta chains were sequenced from one sample in a study of shared clonotypes between healthy human individuals. Sequenced by immunoSEQ multiplex PCR; TCRdb stores in-frame clones only, minus some. The table shows 2,500,000 or so clones, with about 90% occurring only once. Sequenced input: naive CD4+ T cells from PBMCs. Subset defined: CD45RA+ positively selected. Source of these receptors: a man between 18 and 29 years old in good health. Some clones in this sample may be carry-over from other donors' samples.

This chain links TRBV10-3 with TRBJ1-1, with unresolved D. Germline-derived CDR1 and CDR2 are ENHRY and SYGVKD. The ends were cut back, 6 bases at V and 1 base at J, with 21 bases in the middle. This CDR3 spans 17 amino acids. The CDR3: CAISLLSGGGKNTEAFF. CDR3 DNA sequence: TGTGCCATCAGCCTCCTATCTGGTGGCGGAAAGAACACTGAAGCTTTCTTT.

This rearrangement joins TRBV2 to TRBJ2-2, with 11 nucleotides matching TRBD2. This CDR3 comprises 16 residues. V shed 6 bases, J shed 5 bases, and the junction held 8 bases outside the gene matches. In germline, CDR1 is SNHLY, CDR2 FYNNEI. CDR3 loop: CASRELAGDVTGELFF. As DNA, the CDR3 is TGTGCCAGCAGGGAACTAGCGGGAGACGTTACCGGGGAGCTGTTTTTT. The full variable domain, its missing parts supplied by reference TRBV2 and TRBJ2-2, is EPEVTQTPSHQVTQMGQEVILRCVPISNHLYFYWYRQILGQKVEFLVSFYNNEISEKSEIFDDQFSVERPDGSNFTLKIRSTKLEDSAMYFCASRELAGDVTGELFFGEGSRLTVL.

The chain employs TRBV11-3 and TRBJ2-3; the D is unclear. CDR1 and CDR2 (germline): SGHNT, YENEEA. The CDR3 spans 15 residues. V was cut by 3 bases and J by 2 bases, with 12 bases left in between. The CDR3 is CASSFSHINTDTQYF. Written as DNA, the CDR3 is TGTGCCAGCAGCTTTAGCCACATAAACACAGATACGCAGTATTTT.

The genes are TRBV7-2 and TRBJ1-1, with 7 bases matching TRBD1. Germline-derived CDR1 and CDR2 are SGHTA and FQGNSA. The ends lost 5 bases at V and 0 bases at J; junction bases unmatched: 9. CDR3 length equals 16 residues. The CDR3 reads CASSPRAGGMNTEAFF. CDR3 in DNA: TGTGCCAGCAGCCCCCGGGCAGGGGGTATGAACACTGAAGCTTTCTTT.

Points on this clone: The same CDR3 is also encoded by other DNA sequences in this sample. The rearrangement links TRBV7-2 to TRBJ2-3; D is undetermined. V dropped 1 base and J dropped 2 bases, with 7 bases sitting between them. Germline V CDR1 and CDR2: SGHTA, FQGNSA. This CDR3 has 14 amino acids. CDR3 nucleotide sequence: TGTGCCAGCAGCTTAGAACTCGCCACAGATACGCAGTATTTT. It translates to CASSLELATDTQYF.

This chain joins TRBV2 and TRBJ2-7; D unresolved. Germline-derived CDR1 and CDR2 are SNHLY and FYNNEI. The V end lost 6 bases, the J end lost 0 bases, and 15 bases lay between the germline ends. The length of the CDR3 is 15 residues. CDR3 DNA: TGTGCCAGCAGGGCGAACGTTATAAGCTCCTACGAGCAGTACTTC. Residues: CASRANVISSYEQYF.

The genes are TRBV28 and TRBJ2-7; 11 positions match TRBD2. The CDR3 extends over 18 amino acids. The V and J ends lost 4 bases and 0 bases, in that order; junction bases with no gene match: 11. Germline-derived CDR1 and CDR2 are MDHEN and SYDVKM. The CDR3 region is CASSSAIPSGRFSYEQYF. The DNA for the CDR3 is TGTGCCAGCAGTTCTGCTATACCTAGCGGGAGGTTCTCCTACGAGCAGTACTTC.

The chain recombines TRBV12-5 with TRBJ2-3, with TRBD1 matching 7 bases. V dropped 2 bases and J dropped 2; count of bases not matched to a gene: 7. CDR1 and CDR2 from the germline V gene are LGHNT and FRNRAP. CDR3 length equals 16 residues. CDR3 sequence reads: CASGLYVQGSTDTQYF. The CDR3 DNA follows: TGTGCTAGTGGTTTGTATGTACAGGGGTCCACAGATACGCAGTATTTT.

This rearrangement joins TRBV18 to TRBJ2-1; 9 nucleotides agree with TRBD2. Trimming at V came to 9 bases and at J to 4 bases, leaving 16 bases not matched to a gene. CDR3 size: 17 residues. The germline CDR1 and CDR2 sequences are KGHSH and LQKENI. In DNA, the CDR3 is TGTGCCAGTCAAGACTACCGCGCGGGAGGGCCATACAATGAGCAGTTCTTC. Residues: CASQDYRAGGPYNEQFF.